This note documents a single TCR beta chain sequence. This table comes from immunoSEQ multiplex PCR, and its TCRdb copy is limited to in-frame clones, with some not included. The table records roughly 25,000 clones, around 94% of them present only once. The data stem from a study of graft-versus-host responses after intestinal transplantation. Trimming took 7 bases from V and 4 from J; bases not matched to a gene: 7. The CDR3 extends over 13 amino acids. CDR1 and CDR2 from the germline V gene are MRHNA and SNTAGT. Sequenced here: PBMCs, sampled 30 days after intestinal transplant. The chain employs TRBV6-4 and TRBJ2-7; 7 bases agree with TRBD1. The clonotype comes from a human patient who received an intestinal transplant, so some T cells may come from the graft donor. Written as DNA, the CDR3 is TGTGCCAGCAAGACCATACAGGGGTACGAGCAGTACTTC. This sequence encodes CASKTIQGYEQYF.